Each of the 12 T cell receptor beta chains below was sequenced from the same sample in a study of graft-versus-host responses after intestinal transplantation. Method: immunoSEQ multiplex PCR; TCRdb's copy keeps in-frame clones and lacks some. The table shows about 99,000 clones, with roughly 93% occurring only once. Their recognized antigens are unknown. The specimen was unstimulated CD8+ T cells sorted from spleen or lymph node cells, collected before intestinal transplant. The receptor source for this set is a human donor who received an intestinal transplant.

The genes are TRBV19 and TRBJ2-1; D remains unclear. Germline V gene data show CDR1 as LNHDA and CDR2 as SQIVND (reference sequence). The CDR3 runs to 13 residues. Trimming pared 1 base from V and 7 bases from J, leaving 8 bases between. The CDR3 region has the DNA TGTGCCAGTAGTATAGGTCTGGAGAATGAGCAGTTCTTC. The encoded protein is CASSIGLENEQFF.

The chain links TRBV4-1 to TRBJ2-1, with 11 bases lining up with TRBD2. Unmatched junction bases numbered 11, after V lost 1 base and J lost 9 bases. Germline CDR1 and CDR2: MGHRA and YSYEKL. The CDR3 runs 17 residues. CDR3: CASSQGLAGGVTSEQFF. The CDR3 region has the DNA TGCGCCAGCAGCCAAGGCCTAGCGGGGGGAGTGACGAGTGAGCAGTTCTTC.

J is TRBJ1-6 and V is TRBV7-3; the D gene is possibly TRBD1 (6 bases). CDR1 is SGHTA, CDR2 FQGTGA, per germline. The CDR3 loop spans 15 amino acids. Trimming took off 2 bases at V and 7 bases at J, with 12 bases between the two ends. The CDR3: CASSLLKGGNSPLHF. The CDR3 bases are TGTGCCAGCAGCTTACTCAAGGGGGGGAATTCACCCCTCCACTTT. Looking up the rest from reference TRBV7-3 and TRBJ1-6 gives the full variable domain: GAGVSQTPSNKVTEKGKYVELRCDPISGHTALYWYRQSLGQGPEFLIYFQGTGAADDSGLPNDRFFAVRPEGSVSTLKIQRTERGDSAVYLCASSLLKGGNSPLHFGNGTRLTVT.

The V and J genes are TRBV19 and TRBJ2-1, with D maybe TRBD2 (7 bases). V gave up 6 bases and J gave up 5 bases, with 20 bases separating them. Germline assignment: CDR1 LNHDA and CDR2 SQIVND (reference sequence). This CDR3 has 16 amino acids. Here the CDR3 DNA reads TGTGCCAGTAGGCCCCGGCGGGGGCTCTCGGACAATGAGCAGTTCTTC. It codes for CASRPRRGLSDNEQFF.

The gene calls are TRBV2 and TRBJ1-2; 7 bases agree with TRBD1. V trimming: 9 bases; J trimming: 1 base; junction bases outside the gene matches: 2. The germline V gene has CDR1 SNHLY and CDR2 FYNNEI. The CDR3 is 12 residues long. DNA of the CDR3: TGTGCCAGGACAGGGCATAACTATGGCTACACCTTC. It yields the protein CARTGHNYGYTF.

This clone was seen a single time. V and J are TRBV2 and TRBJ2-1, with D possibly being TRBD1 (6 bases). V lost 8 bases, J lost 5 bases, and 10 bases lay in between. The V gene's germline CDR1 is SNHLY and CDR2 FYNNEI. CDR3 size: 12 residues. The CDR3 sequence is CASGDTNNEQFF. The CDR3 DNA follows: TGTGCCAGCGGGGACACCAACAATGAGCAGTTCTTC.

The chain uses TRBV4-2 and TRBJ2-1; D might be TRBD2 (7 bases). Trimming pared 4 bases from V and 5 bases from J, leaving 24 bases between. Germline CDR1 reads LGHNA; CDR2 reads YNFKEQ. The CDR3 covers 18 residues. CDR3 in amino acids: CASSPQVGRGVPHNEQFF. For the CDR3, the DNA is TGTGCCAGCAGCCCACAAGTAGGGAGGGGGGTACCACACAATGAGCAGTTCTTC.

The genes are TRBV7-9 and TRBJ2-7; D tentatively fits TRBD1 or TRBD2 (5 bases each). The ends were cut back, 0 bases at V and 5 bases at J, with 11 bases in the middle. The CDR3 spans 14 residues. Germline V gives CDR1 SEHNR, CDR2 FQNEAQ (reference sequence). The CDR3 DNA sequence: TGTGCCAGCAGCTTAGCGGTTAGGGACCACGAGCAGTACTTC. Translated, it gives CASSLAVRDHEQYF.

This sequence joins TRBV11-2 and TRBJ2-7; 9 bases agree with TRBD2. CDR1 and CDR2 from the germline V gene are SGHAT and FQNNGV. V trimming: 1 base; J trimming: 6 bases; junction bases outside the gene matches: 4. The CDR3 runs to 14 residues. The DNA for the CDR3 is TGTGCCAGCAGCTTAGGGCGGGGGGGAGTCGAGCAGTACTTC. Protein sequence: CASSLGRGGVEQYF. The full variable domain, its missing parts supplied by reference TRBV11-2 and TRBJ2-7, is EAGVAQSPRYKIIEKRQSVAFWCNPISGHATLYWYQQILGQGPKLLIQFQNNGVVDDSQLPKDRFSAERLKGVDSTLKIQPAKLEDSAVYLCASSLGRGGVEQYFGPGTRLTVT.

The genes are TRBV10-3 and TRBJ2-7; TRBD2 aligns across 8 bases. The CDR3 extends over 14 amino acids. Germline CDR1 reads ENHRY; CDR2 reads SYGVKD. V gave up 6 bases and J gave up 3 bases; unmatched junction bases: 7. DNA for the CDR3: TGTGCCATCAGCAGTAGCGGGGCCTACTACGAGCAGTACTTC. Protein: CAISSSGAYYEQYF.

This chain joins TRBV7-2 and TRBJ1-4; maybe TRBD1 (5 bases). CDR1 SGHTA and CDR2 FQGNSA come from the germline V gene. The CDR3 loop spans 14 amino acids. V was trimmed by 3 bases and J by 8 bases, leaving 13 bases between them. This CDR3 reads CASSFTGAKEKLFF. CDR3 DNA: TGTGCCAGCAGCTTTACAGGAGCGAAGGAAAAACTGTTTTTT.

CDR3 coding DNA: TGTGCCAGCAGCCCCAGCGGGGGGGCACCAGATACGCAGTATTTT. Residues: CASSPSGGAPDTQYF. The chain joins TRBV6-4 to TRBJ2-3; 10 bases are shared with TRBD2. Germline V CDR1 and CDR2: MRHNA, SNTAGT. The CDR3 has 15 residues. J lost 4 bases, V lost 6 bases, and 7 bases had no gene match.